The sample holds a few counts of the clone carrying this T cell receptor (beta chain). The data are from a study of blood T cell repertoires in COVID-19. Sequenced by immunoSEQ multiplex PCR; TCRdb stores in-frame clones only, minus some. The sample lists hundreds of thousands of clones; 60% to 75% were seen once. Germline V gene lookup returns CDR1 SEHNR and CDR2 FQNEAQ (reference sequence). Trimming took 7 bases from V and 4 from J; bases not matched to a gene: 17. The CDR3 loop spans 19 amino acids. This chain links TRBV7-9 with TRBJ2-1, with TRBD2 matching 12 bases. The sequencing sample was made of peripheral blood. This clonotype was obtained from a woman aged 80 or over with acute or convalescent COVID-19. The CDR3 here is CASTLMGLAGGLLYNEQFF. The CDR3 coding sequence is TGTGCCAGCACCCTAATGGGGCTAGCGGGAGGGCTCTTGTACAATGAGCAGTTCTTC.